The source of this T cell receptor (beta chain) is a study of blood T cell repertoires in COVID-19. Original processing notes: Counts of nucleated cells, estimated from reference gene primer amplification, were obtained. Repertoires were generated with immunoSEQ multiplex PCR, while TCRdb's copy carries only in-frame clones and drops some. V and J calls plus clone size are reproduced from that table; the DNA served to infer D and trimming. The sample has 150,000 to 200,000 clones, about 88% seen once. This CDR3 has 17 residues. CDR1 is SGHNT, CDR2 YENEEA, per germline. The J segment lost 5 bases and the V segment lost 5 bases, leaving 9 bases of the junction unmatched.

The sequence was collected from a man in his late teens or twenties with acute or convalescent COVID-19. This rearrangement joins TRBV11-3 to TRBJ2-1; the match to TRBD2 covers 13 bases. Sequencing was done on a sample of peripheral blood. The CDR3 coding sequence is TGTGCCAGCAGCCAGGGGCAGGGACTAGCGGGGAACAATGAGCAGTTCTTC. Translating it yields CASSQGQGLAGNNEQFF.